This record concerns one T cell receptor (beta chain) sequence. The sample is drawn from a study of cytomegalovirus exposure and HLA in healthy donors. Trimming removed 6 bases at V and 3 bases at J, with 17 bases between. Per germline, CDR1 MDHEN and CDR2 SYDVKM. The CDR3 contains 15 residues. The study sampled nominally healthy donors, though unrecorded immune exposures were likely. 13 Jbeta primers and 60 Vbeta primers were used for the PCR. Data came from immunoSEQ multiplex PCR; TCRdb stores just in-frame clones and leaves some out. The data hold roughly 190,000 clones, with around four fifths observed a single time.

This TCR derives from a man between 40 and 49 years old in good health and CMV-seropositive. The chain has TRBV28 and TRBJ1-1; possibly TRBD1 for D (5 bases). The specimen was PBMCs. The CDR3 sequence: CASSPHGGTDTEAFF. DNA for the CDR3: TGTGCCAGCAGCCCGCATGGGGGGACCGACACTGAAGCTTTCTTT.